The clone carrying this TCR beta chain was observed a few times. Its matching antigen is unknown. This record comes from a study of CD8+CD57+ T cells in acquired aplastic anemia. Across the study: DNA per sorted CD4+ or CD8+ sample ranged about 0.18 to 30 ug, averaging 3.2 ug. Findings of the study overall: The number of CD8+ CDR3 sequences shared by patients and controls was approximately 31. Researchers reported that CD8+ Simpson's diversity was not significantly different in patients versus controls.

In patients chosen for sequencing, flow cytometry had shown CD8+CD57+ cell expansion. Genomic DNA acted as the template from which TCR beta VDJ combination and CDR3 sequence profiling were carried out. TCRdb re-called the reads through MiXCR, storing one row per CDR3 protein. Of under 350,000 distinct CDR3 sequences listed, approximately 60% are singletons. The V and J ends lost 3 bases and 0 bases respectively, with 12 bases between them. Per germline, CDR1 DFQATT and CDR2 SNEGSKA (reference sequence). This CDR3 contains 14 residues. Specimen: sorted CD4+, CD8+, or CD8+CD57+ T cells (not recorded which) from PBMCs. The chain combines TRBV20-1 with TRBJ2-7, with unresolved D. The TCR sequence derives from a human donor with aplastic anemia. The CDR3: CSARPASPSYEQYF. As DNA, the CDR3 is TGCAGTGCTAGGCCCGCTTCTCCCTCCTACGAGCAGTACTTC.